The present T cell receptor beta chain was sequenced within a study of breast tumors, draining lymph nodes, adjacent tissues. Findings and caveats of the study: Findings are consistent with lymph node origin and intratumoral expansion of most tumor T cells. Compared with lymph nodes, tumors were less diverse; compared with nontumor tissue, more. Compared with basal-like, luminal-like tumors shared significantly more repertoire with nontumor tissue. The lymph node origin of tumor T cells was framed as consistent with a hypothesis, not demonstrated.

TCRdb used MiXCR to reprocess the multiplex PCR reads, holding one entry per CDR3 protein. Of over 60,000 distinct CDR3 sequences listed, around 60% are singletons. A note on this clonotype: Its antigen remains unidentified.

CDR3 length: 16 residues. Per the germline V gene, CDR1 is MNHEY and CDR2 is SVGAGI. V was cut by 0 bases and J by 1 base, with 13 bases left in between. The rearrangement links TRBV6-5 to TRBJ2-7, with a weak D call TRBD2 (6 bases). The specimen sequenced was breast tumor tissue. The source of this sequence is a female donor with breast cancer. Some clones in this sample may be carry-over from other donors' samples. CDR3 sequence (DNA): TGTGCCAGCAGTTACTCGGGGGGAGGCGGGTCCTACGAGCAGTACTTC. Translating it yields CASSYSGGGGSYEQYF.